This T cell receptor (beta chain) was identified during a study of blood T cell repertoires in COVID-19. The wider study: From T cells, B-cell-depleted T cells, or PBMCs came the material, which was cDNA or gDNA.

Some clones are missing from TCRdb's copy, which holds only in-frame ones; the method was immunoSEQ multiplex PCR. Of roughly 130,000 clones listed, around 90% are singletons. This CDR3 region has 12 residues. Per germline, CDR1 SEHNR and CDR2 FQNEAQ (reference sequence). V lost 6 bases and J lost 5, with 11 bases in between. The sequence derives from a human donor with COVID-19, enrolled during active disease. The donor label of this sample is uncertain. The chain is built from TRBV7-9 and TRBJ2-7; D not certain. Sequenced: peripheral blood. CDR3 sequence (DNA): TGTGCCAGCAGGATCGACTTGAACGAGCAGTACTTC. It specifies CASRIDLNEQYF.